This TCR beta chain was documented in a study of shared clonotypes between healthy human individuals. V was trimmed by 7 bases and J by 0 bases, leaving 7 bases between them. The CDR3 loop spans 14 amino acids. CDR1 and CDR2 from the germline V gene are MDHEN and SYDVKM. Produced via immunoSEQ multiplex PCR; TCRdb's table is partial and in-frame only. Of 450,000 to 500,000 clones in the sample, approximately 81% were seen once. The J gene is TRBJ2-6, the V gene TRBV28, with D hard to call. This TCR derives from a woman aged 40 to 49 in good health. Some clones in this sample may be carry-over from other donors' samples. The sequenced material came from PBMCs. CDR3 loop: CASTDHSGANVLTF. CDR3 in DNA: TGTGCCAGCACGGATCACTCTGGGGCCAACGTCCTGACTTTC.